The clone carrying this TCR beta chain was recorded only once. The data were obtained in a study of cytomegalovirus exposure and HLA in healthy donors. Study information: Inside one of the first data releases sat around 85 million unique TCRs taken from HLA-typed donors.

The V end was cut by 1 base, the J end by 0 bases, with 15 bases between. The CDR3 length is 18 residues. Germline V gene lookup returns CDR1 MGHRA and CDR2 YSYEKL. The PCR had 60 Vbeta and 13 Jbeta primers. Assay used: immunoSEQ multiplex PCR; TCRdb lists only in-frame clones, some missing. Among roughly 160,000 clones listed, 70% to 90% were seen once. This chain uses TRBV4-1 with TRBJ1-4; D gene unclear. This receptor was identified in a male donor in good health and CMV-seronegative. The sequenced sample was PBMCs. This CDR3 reads CASSQGPRQTATNEKLFF. DNA of the CDR3: TGCGCCAGCAGCCAAGGGCCCCGACAAACTGCAACTAATGAAAAACTGTTTTTT.